The sequence of this TCR beta chain was determined in a study of blood T cells in healthy people across ages. Study-level results: PBMC samples, being unsorted, prevented any conclusive comparison of naive and antigen-experienced cells.

A second PCR of 7 to 11 cycles used a sample-barcoded 5' primer and a J-beta primer mix. Every cDNA molecule bore a tag from a template-switch adaptor containing 12 random nucleotides. TCRdb independently ran MiXCR on the 5' RACE reads; one entry per CDR3 protein. Of over 700,000 distinct CDR3 sequences detected, less than 70% appear once; the ten largest clones hold around 41%. This CDR3 is built from 13 residues. V lost 8 bases, J lost 7 bases, and 17 bases lay in between. Germline V gene sequence: CDR1 SNHLY, CDR2 FYNNEI. In the case of this clonotype: Its antigen remains unidentified.

The clonotype originates from an older man in good health. The V and J genes are TRBV2 and TRBJ1-2, with D perhaps matching TRBD1 (6 bases). Sequences were obtained from blood. The CDR3 protein is CASGGFRGAGYTF. CDR3 coding DNA: TGTGCCAGCGGGGGATTTCGGGGGGCTGGCTACACCTTC.